These T cell receptor beta chains were read from a single sample in a study of CD8+ T cells in alopecia areata. Produced via immunoSEQ multiplex PCR; TCRdb's table is partial and in-frame only. This sample has approximately 140,000 clones, with around 50% found just once. The sample was CD4+ T cells sorted from blood. These receptors all come from a human donor with alopecia areata. Each CDR3 is given with its conserved first and last residue. The D gene is left open where the match is weak. Not all rows give a size; the values are once, few, many and, for expanded clones, a class.

abundance	v_gene	d_gene	j_gene	CDR3nt	CDR3aa
NA	TRBV5-1	NA	TRBJ2-7	TGCGCCAGCAGCTTGCTGGCGGGACCACACTACGAGCAGTACTTC	CASSLLAGPHYEQYF
NA	TRBV4-1	NA	TRBJ2-1	TGCGCCAGCAGCTACCTCGGCGTTCCCTACAATGAGCAGTTCTTC	CASSYLGVPYNEQFF
NA	TRBV5-1	TRBD1	TRBJ1-4	TGCGCCAGCGCGGGACAGGGGGCAACTAATGAAAAACTGTTTTTT	CASAGQGATNEKLFF
NA	TRBV30	NA	TRBJ1-2	TGTGCCTGGAGTGCACAGTATGGCTACACCTTC	CAWSAQYGYTF
NA	TRBV28	NA	TRBJ1-1	TGTACCAGCGGCGGGGGTCTTCACGAAGCTTTCTTT	CTSGGGLHEAFF
few	TRBV28	NA	TRBJ2-1	TGTGCCAGCAGCCAATCCGGGAGCTACAATGAGCAGTTCTTC	CASSQSGSYNEQFF
NA	TRBV2	NA	TRBJ2-4	TGTGCCAGCTCCGGGGAAGGGGTACTAGCCAAAAACATTCAGTACTTC	CASSGEGVLAKNIQYF
few	TRBV5-1	NA	TRBJ2-2	TGCGCCAGCGGACGCACACTGAACACCGGGGAGCTGTTTTTT	CASGRTLNTGELFF
NA	TRBV5-4	TRBD2	TRBJ2-7	TGTGCCAGCAGAATGGGGGGGGTTGTGGACGAGCAGTACTTC	CASRMGGVVDEQYF
few	TRBV27	NA	TRBJ2-7	TGTGCCAGCAGAAAATCGGACGGCTACGAGCAGTACTTC	CASRKSDGYEQYF
NA	TRBV30	NA	TRBJ2-7	TGTGCCTGGAGAACCGGAACTAAATCCTACGAGCAGTACTTC	CAWRTGTKSYEQYF
NA	TRBV29-1	TRBD1	TRBJ2-3	TGCAGCGTCGCCTGGACAGGAGGCACAGATACGCAGTATTTT	CSVAWTGGTDTQYF
NA	TRBV27	NA	TRBJ2-7	TGTGCCAGCAGTAGGACGAGGACCTCCTACGAGCAGTACTTC	CASSRTRTSYEQYF
few	TRBV7-2	NA	TRBJ1-1	TGTGCCAGCAGCTTAGTCAGGGACACTGAAGCTTTCTTT	CASSLVRDTEAFF
NA	TRBV19	TRBD2	TRBJ2-7	TGTGCCAGTAGTAATCTAGCGGACGAGCAGTACTTC	CASSNLADEQYF
NA	TRBV28	TRBD1	TRBJ1-5	TGTGCCAGCAGTTTGAGGGGGCGGTATCAGCCCCAGCATTTT	CASSLRGRYQPQHF
NA	TRBV29-1	TRBD1	TRBJ2-4	TGCAGCGTTGCGCCGACAGGGGCCTCCAGAAACATTCAGTACTTC	CSVAPTGASRNIQYF
NA	TRBV30	NA	TRBJ1-2	TGTGCGGTTCAATCAGGCTATGGCTACACCTTC	CAVQSGYGYTF
NA	TRBV27	TRBD2	TRBJ2-1	TGTGCCAGCAGTTTTTCCACTAGCGGGAGCTATGAGCAGTTCTTC	CASSFSTSGSYEQFF
few	TRBV29-1	NA	TRBJ1-2	TGCAGCGTATCGACAATCTATGGCTACACCTTC	CSVSTIYGYTF
NA	TRBV29-1	NA	TRBJ2-3	TGCAGCGTTGAAGGGCGGAGGGGTGATACGCAGTATTTT	CSVEGRRGDTQYF
few	TRBV28	NA	TRBJ1-1	TGTGCCAGCAGTTTGGTTGGATGGGGAGGGGACACTGAAGCTTTCTTT	CASSLVGWGGDTEAFF
NA	TRBV28	TRBD1	TRBJ1-5	TGTGCCAGCAGTTTCCTGTACGGGACAGGGGGAAGCAATCAGCCCCAGCATTTT	CASSFLYGTGGSNQPQHF
NA	TRBV25-1	NA	TRBJ1-1	TGTGCCAGCAGTCAATACACCGGGGGGATTCCTGAAGCTTTCTTT	CASSQYTGGIPEAFF
NA	TRBV28	NA	TRBJ2-1	TGTGCCAGCAGTTCCCCCGGGACCAAAAATGAGCAGTTCTTC	CASSSPGTKNEQFF
NA	TRBV7-9	TRBD1	TRBJ2-2	TGTGCCAGCAGGAGGACAGGGGGGCACACCGGGGAGCTGTTTTTT	CASRRTGGHTGELFF
NA	TRBV6-6	TRBD2	TRBJ2-7	TGTGCCAGCAGTTCCTCAGCGGGAGGGGTGGGCTACGAGCAGTACTTC	CASSSSAGGVGYEQYF
NA	TRBV6-5	NA	TRBJ2-1	TGTGCCAGCAGTTATCGTAGTCTGGGTGAGCAGTTCTTC	CASSYRSLGEQFF
NA	TRBV30	NA	TRBJ2-7	TGTGCCTGGAGCTACGGTTGGGGAAACTACGAGCAGTACTTC	CAWSYGWGNYEQYF
NA	TRBV29-1	NA	TRBJ2-1	TGCAGCGCCGTACTTCGCGGCAGGGTAGATGAGCAGTTCTTC	CSAVLRGRVDEQFF
once	TRBV7-2	NA	TRBJ2-4	TGTGCCAGCAGCCATAGGGACCTTGCGGAATACTTC	CASSHRDLAEYF
NA	TRBV5-1	NA	TRBJ2-3	TGCGCCAGCAGCCTCGATGGAGATACGCAGTATTTT	CASSLDGDTQYF
NA	TRBV27	TRBD1	TRBJ1-2	TGTGCCAGCAGTTCCCTCAGGGGGCCGGGGGGCTACACCTTC	CASSSLRGPGGYTF
NA	TRBV7-3	NA	TRBJ1-5	TGTGCCAGCAGCTTCAGGGGCAATCAGCCCCAGCATTTT	CASSFRGNQPQHF
NA	TRBV27	NA	TRBJ2-7	TGTGCCAGCAGGATGGTCGCAGGATCCTACGAGCAGTACTTC	CASRMVAGSYEQYF
NA	TRBV4-1	NA	TRBJ2-1	TGCGCCAGCAGCCAATCAAGAGACTATGAGCAGTTCTTC	CASSQSRDYEQFF
NA	TRBV2	TRBD2	TRBJ2-3	TGTGCCAGCAGTGATTTCGGGAGGGCGGCGTATTTT	CASSDFGRAAYF
NA	TRBV5-1	NA	TRBJ2-5	TGCGCCAGCAGCTTCGGGGTTCCAGAGACCCAGTACTTC	CASSFGVPETQYF
NA	TRBV5-1	TRBD2	TRBJ2-1	TGCGCCAGCAGCTTGCGGACTAGCGGCAACAATGAGCAGTTCTTC	CASSLRTSGNNEQFF
NA	TRBV29-1	NA	TRBJ1-2	TGCAGCGTGGGGTCCGGGACGAGGCTCTCTGGCTACACCTTC	CSVGSGTRLSGYTF
NA	TRBV4-1	TRBD1	TRBJ2-7	TGCGCCAGCAGAGGGACAGGGGGCAACGAGCAGTACTTC	CASRGTGGNEQYF
few	TRBV28	NA	TRBJ2-1	TGTGCCAGCAGTTCTACCGGGACAAACGGCGGGGAGCAGTTCTTC	CASSSTGTNGGEQFF
NA	TRBV30	TRBD1	TRBJ2-4	TGTGCCTGGAGTGTAGGGCCAGGGGGATTCTTTGGTGTAGCCAAAAACATTCAGTACTTC	CAWSVGPGGFFGVAKNIQYF
NA	TRBV5-6	NA	TRBJ1-2	TGTGCCAGCAGCTTGAGAGGGGATGGTGGCTACACCTTC	CASSLRGDGGYTF
NA	TRBV7-8	NA	TRBJ1-2	TGTGCCAGCAGCTTAGGGCCAGGGGCGGGAGATGGCTACACCTTC	CASSLGPGAGDGYTF
NA	TRBV19	TRBD2	TRBJ2-1	TGTGCCAGTAGCAGACCCCCGGGACTAGCGGGAGGGCCCTACAATGAGCAGTTCTTC	CASSRPPGLAGGPYNEQFF
few	TRBV5-1	NA	TRBJ1-5	TGCGCCAGCAGCTTGACAGGAAATAGCAATCAGCCCCAGCATTTT	CASSLTGNSNQPQHF
few	TRBV7-2	NA	TRBJ2-3	TGTGCCAGCGGCCCGGACAAATACACAGATACGCAGTATTTT	CASGPDKYTDTQYF